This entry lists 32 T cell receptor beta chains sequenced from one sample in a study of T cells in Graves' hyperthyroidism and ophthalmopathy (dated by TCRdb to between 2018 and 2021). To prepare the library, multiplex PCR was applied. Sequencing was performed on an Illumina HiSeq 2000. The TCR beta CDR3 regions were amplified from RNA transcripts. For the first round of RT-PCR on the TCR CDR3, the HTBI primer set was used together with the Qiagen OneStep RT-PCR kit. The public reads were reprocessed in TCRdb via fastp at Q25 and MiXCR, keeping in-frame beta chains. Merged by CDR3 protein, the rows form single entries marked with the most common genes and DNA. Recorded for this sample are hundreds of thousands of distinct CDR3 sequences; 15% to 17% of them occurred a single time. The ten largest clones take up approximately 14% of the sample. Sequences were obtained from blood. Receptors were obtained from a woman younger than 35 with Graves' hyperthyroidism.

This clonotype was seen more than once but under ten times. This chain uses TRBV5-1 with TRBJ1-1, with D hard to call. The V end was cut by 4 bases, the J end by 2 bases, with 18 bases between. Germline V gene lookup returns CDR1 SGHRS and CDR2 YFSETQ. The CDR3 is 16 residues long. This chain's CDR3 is CASSEVTVSKNTEAFF. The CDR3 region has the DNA TGCGCCAGCAGCGAGGTCACCGTTAGTAAAAACACTGAAGCTTTCTTT.

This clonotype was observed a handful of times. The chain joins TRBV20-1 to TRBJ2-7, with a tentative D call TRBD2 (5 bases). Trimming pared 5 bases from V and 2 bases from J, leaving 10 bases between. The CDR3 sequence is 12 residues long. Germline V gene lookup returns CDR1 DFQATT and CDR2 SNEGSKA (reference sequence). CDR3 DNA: TGCAGTGCTTGGACGGGGACCTACGAGCAGTACTTC. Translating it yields CSAWTGTYEQYF.

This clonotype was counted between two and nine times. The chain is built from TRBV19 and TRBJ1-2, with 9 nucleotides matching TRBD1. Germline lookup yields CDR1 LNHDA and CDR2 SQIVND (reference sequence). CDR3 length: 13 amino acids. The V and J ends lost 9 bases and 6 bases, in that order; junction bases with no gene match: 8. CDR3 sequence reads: CASGDRASNGYTF. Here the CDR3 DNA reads TGTGCCAGCGGGGACAGGGCTTCCAATGGCTACACCTTC.

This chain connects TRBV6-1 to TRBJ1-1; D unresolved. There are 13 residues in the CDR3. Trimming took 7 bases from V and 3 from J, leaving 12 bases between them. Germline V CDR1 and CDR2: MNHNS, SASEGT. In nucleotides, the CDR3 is TGTGCCAGCACCCAGATGAGGCACACTGAAGCTTTCTTT. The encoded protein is CASTQMRHTEAFF.

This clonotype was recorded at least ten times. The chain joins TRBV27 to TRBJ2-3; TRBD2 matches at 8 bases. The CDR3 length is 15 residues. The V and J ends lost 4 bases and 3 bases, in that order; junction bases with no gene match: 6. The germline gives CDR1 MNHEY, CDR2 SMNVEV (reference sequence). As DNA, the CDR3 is TGTGCCAGCAGTTCAGCGGGGGTTTTAACAGATACGCAGTATTTT. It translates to CASSSAGVLTDTQYF.

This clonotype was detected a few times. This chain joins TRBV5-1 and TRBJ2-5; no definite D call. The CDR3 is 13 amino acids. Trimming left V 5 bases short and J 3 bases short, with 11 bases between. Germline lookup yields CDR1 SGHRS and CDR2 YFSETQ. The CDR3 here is CASRPPRKETQYF. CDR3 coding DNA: TGCGCCAGCAGACCCCCTAGGAAAGAGACCCAGTACTTC.

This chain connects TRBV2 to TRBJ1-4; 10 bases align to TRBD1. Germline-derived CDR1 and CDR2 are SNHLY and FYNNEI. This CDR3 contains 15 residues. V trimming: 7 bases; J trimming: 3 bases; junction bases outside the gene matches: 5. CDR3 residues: CASKTGTGANEKLFF. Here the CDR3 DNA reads TGTGCCAGCAAAACCGGGACAGGGGCTAATGAAAAACTGTTTTTT.

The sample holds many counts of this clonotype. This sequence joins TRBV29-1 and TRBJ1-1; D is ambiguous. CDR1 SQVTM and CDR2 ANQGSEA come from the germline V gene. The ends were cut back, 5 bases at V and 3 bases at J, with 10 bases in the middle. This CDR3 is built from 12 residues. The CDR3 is CSVRTGDTEAFF. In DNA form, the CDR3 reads TGCAGCGTTCGAACTGGGGACACTGAAGCTTTCTTT. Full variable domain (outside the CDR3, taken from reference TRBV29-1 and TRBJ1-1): SAVISQKPSRDICQRGTSLTIQCQVDSQVTMMFWYRQQPGQSLTLIATANQGSEATYESGFVIDKFPISRPNLTFSTLTVSNMSPEDSSIYLCSVRTGDTEAFFGQGTRLTVV.

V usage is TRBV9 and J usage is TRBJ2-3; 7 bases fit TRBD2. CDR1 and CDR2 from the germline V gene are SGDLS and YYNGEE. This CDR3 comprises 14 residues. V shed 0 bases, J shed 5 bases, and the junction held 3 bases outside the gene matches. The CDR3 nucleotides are TGTGCCAGCAGCGTAGGCGGGAGTAGAGATACGCAGTATTTT. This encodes CASSVGGSRDTQYF.

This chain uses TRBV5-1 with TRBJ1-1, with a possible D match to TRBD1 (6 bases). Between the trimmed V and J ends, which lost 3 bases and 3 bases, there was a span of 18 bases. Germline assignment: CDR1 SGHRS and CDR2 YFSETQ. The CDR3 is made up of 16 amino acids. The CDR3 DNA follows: TGCGCCAGCAGCTCGAGGGACATATCGGGGGACACTGAAGCTTTCTTT. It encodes CASSSRDISGDTEAFF.

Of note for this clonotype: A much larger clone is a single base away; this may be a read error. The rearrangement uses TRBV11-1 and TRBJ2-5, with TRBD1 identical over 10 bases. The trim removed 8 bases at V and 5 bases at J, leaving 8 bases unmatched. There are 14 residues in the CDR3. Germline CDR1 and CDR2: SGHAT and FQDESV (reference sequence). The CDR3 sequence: CASGKDRGSETQYF. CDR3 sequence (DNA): TGTGCCAGCGGCAAGGACAGGGGGTCCGAGACCCAGTACTTC.

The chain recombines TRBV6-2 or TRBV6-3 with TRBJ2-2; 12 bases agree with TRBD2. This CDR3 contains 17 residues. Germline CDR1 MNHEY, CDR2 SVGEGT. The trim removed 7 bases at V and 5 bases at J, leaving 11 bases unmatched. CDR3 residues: CASTTPGLAGTTGELFF. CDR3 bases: TGTGCCAGCACCACCCCGGGACTAGCGGGTACGACCGGGGAGCTGTTTTTT.

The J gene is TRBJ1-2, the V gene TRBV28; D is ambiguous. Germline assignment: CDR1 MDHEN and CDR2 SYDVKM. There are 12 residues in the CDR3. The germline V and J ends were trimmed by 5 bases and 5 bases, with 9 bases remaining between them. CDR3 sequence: CASSEIVYGYTF. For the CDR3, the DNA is TGTGCCAGCAGTGAGATTGTGTATGGCTACACCTTC.

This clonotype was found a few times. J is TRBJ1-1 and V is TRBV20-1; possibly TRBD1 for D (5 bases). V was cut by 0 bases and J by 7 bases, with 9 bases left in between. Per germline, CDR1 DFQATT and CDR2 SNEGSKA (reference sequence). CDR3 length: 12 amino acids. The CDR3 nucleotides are TGCAGTGCTAGAGAAGGGGCGAGTGAAGCTTTCTTT. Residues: CSAREGASEAFF.

Here the CDR3 DNA reads TGTGCCAGTAGTATAGATCGGGGGCCTGGTGGCTACACCTTC. Its translation: CASSIDRGPGGYTF. V gene TRBV19 combines with J gene TRBJ1-2; maybe TRBD1 (6 bases). Trimming took 0 bases from V and 7 from J, leaving 12 bases between them. Germline assignment: CDR1 LNHDA and CDR2 SQIVND (reference sequence). The length of the CDR3 is 14 residues. The entire variable domain, with the rest obtained from reference TRBV19 and TRBJ1-2, is as follows: DGGITQSPKYLFRKEGQNVTLSCEQNLNHDAMYWYRQDPGQGLRLIYYSQIVNDFQKGDIAEGYSVSREKKESFPLTVTSAQKNPTAFYLCASSIDRGPGGYTFGSGTRLTVV.

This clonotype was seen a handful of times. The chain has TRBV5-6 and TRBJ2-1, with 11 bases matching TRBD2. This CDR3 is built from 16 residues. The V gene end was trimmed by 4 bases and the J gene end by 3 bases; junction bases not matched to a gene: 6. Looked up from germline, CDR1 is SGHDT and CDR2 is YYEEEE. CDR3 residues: CASSLTSGVLYNEQFF. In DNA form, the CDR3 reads TGTGCCAGCAGCCTGACTAGCGGGGTTCTCTACAATGAGCAGTTCTTC.

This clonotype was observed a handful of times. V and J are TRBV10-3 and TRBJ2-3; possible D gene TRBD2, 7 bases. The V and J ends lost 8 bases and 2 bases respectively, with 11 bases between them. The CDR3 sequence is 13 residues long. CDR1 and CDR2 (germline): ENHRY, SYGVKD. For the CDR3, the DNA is TGTGCCATCGGGGGGGCCGACACAGATACGCAGTATTTT. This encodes CAIGGADTDTQYF.

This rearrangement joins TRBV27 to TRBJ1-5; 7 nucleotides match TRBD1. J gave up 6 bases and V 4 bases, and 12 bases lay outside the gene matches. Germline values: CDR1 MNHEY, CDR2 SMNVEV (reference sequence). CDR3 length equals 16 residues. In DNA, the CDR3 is TGTGCCAGCAGTTCCCTTCCCGGGACAGCTTCTCAGCCCCAGCATTTT. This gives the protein CASSSLPGTASQPQHF.

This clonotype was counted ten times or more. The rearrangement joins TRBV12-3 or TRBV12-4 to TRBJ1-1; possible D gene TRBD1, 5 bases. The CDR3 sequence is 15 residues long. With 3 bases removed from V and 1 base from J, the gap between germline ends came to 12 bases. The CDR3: CASSFGGAQNTEAFF. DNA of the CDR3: TGTGCCAGCAGTTTCGGAGGGGCCCAGAACACTGAAGCTTTCTTT.

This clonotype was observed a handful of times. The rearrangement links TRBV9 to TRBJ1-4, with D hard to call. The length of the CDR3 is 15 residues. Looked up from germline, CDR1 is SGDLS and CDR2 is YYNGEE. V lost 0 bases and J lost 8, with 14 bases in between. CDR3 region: CASSVDIGPWEKLFF. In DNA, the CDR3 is TGTGCCAGCAGCGTAGATATAGGCCCTTGGGAAAAACTGTTTTTT.

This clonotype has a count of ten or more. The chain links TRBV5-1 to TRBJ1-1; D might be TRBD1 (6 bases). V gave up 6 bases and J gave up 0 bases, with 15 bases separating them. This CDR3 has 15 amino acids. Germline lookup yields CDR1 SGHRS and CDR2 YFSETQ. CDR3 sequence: CASTSHRALNTEAFF. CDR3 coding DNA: TGCGCCAGCACCAGTCACAGGGCTCTGAACACTGAAGCTTTCTTT.

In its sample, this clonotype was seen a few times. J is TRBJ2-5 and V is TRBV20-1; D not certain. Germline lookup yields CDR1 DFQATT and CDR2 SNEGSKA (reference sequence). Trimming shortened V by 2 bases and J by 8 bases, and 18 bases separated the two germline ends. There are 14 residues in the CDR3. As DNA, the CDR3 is TGCAGTGCTAGATTGGTCGGAGCGTCAGTTACCCAGTACTTC. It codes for CSARLVGASVTQYF.

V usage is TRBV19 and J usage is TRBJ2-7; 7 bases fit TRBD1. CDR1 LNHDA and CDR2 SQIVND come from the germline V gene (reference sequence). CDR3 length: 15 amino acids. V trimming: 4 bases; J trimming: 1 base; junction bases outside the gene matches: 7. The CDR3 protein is CASSTRDSQSYEQYF. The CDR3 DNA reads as TGTGCCAGTAGTACTAGGGACAGCCAGTCCTACGAGCAGTACTTC.

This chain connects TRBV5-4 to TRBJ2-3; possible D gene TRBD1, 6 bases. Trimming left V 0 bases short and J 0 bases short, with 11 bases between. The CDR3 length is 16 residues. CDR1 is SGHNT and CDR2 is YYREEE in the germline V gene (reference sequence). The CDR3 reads CASSLAGTQSTDTQYF. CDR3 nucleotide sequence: TGTGCCAGCAGCTTGGCCGGGACACAAAGCACAGATACGCAGTATTTT.

The CDR3 spells CASSPQGGMKTQYF. In nucleotides, the CDR3 is TGTGCCAGCAGTCCCCAGGGCGGGATGAAGACCCAGTACTTC. V gene TRBV27 combines with J gene TRBJ2-5, with a possible D match to TRBD2 (6 bases). This CDR3 spans 14 amino acids. V was pared by 5 bases and J by 6 bases, with 16 bases between. Germline V lookup: CDR1 MNHEY, CDR2 SMNVEV (reference sequence).

The CDR3 loop is CATSRAGSNEKLFF. In DNA, the CDR3 is TGTGCCACCAGCAGAGCAGGGAGTAATGAAAAACTGTTTTTT. The chain recombines TRBV15 with TRBJ1-4, with D perhaps TRBD1 (5 bases). Per the germline V gene, CDR1 is LNHNV and CDR2 is YYDKDF (reference sequence). The V and J ends lost 1 base and 4 bases respectively, with 7 bases between them. This CDR3 is 14 amino acids long.

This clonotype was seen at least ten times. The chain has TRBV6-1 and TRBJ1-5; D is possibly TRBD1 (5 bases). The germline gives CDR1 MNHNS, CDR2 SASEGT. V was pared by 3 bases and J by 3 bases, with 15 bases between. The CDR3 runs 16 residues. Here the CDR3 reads CASSETRDRNNQPQHF. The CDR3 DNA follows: TGTGCCAGCAGTGAGACTAGGGACCGCAACAATCAGCCCCAGCATTTT.

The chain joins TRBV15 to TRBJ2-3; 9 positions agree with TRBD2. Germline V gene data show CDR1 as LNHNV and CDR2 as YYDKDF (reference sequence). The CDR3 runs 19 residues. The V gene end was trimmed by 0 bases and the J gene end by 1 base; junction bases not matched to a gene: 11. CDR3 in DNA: TGTGCCACCAGCAGAGATGGTACTAGCGGGCTAATCGGCACAGATACGCAGTATTTT. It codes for CATSRDGTSGLIGTDTQYF.

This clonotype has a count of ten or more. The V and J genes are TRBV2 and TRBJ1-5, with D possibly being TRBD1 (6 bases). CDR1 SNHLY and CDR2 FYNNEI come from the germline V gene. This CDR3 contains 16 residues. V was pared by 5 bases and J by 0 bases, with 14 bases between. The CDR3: CASSPRGGYSNQPQHF. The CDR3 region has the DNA TGTGCCAGCAGTCCTAGGGGGGGGTATAGCAATCAGCCCCAGCATTTT.

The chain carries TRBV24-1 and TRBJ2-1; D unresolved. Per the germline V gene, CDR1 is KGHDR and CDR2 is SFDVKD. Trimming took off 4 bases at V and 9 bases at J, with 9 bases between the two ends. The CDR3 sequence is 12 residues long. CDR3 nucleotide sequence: TGTGCCACCAGTGACCTTAGCTTTGAGCAGTTCTTC. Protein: CATSDLSFEQFF.

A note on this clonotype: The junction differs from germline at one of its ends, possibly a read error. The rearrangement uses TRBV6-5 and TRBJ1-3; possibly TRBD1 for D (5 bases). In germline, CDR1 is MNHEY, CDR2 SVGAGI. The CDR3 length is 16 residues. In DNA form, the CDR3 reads TGTGCCAGCAGTTACGACAGAAAAACCTCTGGAGACACCATATATTTT. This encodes CASSYDRKTSGDTIYF.

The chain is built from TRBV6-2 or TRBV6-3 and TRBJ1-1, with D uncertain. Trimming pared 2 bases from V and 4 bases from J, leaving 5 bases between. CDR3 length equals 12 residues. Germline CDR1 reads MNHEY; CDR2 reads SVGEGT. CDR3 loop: CASSYTGTEAFF. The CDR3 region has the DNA TGTGCCAGCAGTTACACGGGCACTGAAGCTTTCTTT.